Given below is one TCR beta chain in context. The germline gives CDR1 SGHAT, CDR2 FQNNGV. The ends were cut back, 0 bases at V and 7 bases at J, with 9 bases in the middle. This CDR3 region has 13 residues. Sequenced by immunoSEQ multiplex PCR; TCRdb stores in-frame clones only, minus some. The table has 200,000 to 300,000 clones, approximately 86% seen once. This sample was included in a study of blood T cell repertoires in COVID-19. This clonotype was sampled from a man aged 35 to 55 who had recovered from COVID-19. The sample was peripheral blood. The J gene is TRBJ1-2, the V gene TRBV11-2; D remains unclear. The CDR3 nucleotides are TGTGCCAGCAGCTTAGATCTTGCGGGTGGCTACACCTTC. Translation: CASSLDLAGGYTF.